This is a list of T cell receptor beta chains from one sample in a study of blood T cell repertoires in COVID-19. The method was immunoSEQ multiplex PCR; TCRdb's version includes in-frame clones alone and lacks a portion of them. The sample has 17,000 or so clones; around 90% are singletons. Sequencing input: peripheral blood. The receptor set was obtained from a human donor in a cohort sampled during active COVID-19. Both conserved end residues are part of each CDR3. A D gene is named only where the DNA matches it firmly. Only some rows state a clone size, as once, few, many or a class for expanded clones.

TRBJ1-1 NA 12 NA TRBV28 TGTGCCAGCAGTTTAATCGGCACTGAAGCTTTCTTT CASSLIGTEAFF
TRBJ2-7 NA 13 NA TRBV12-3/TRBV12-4 TGTGCCAGCAGGACGGGACACGTTTACGAGCAGTACTTC CASRTGHVYEQYF
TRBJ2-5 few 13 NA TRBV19 TGTGCCAGTAGTATAGCCCATTTGGAGACCCAGTACTTC CASSIAHLETQYF
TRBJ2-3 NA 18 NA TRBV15 TGTGCCACCAGCAGAGGCCTCTGGGGCGTTTTTAGCACAGATACGCAGTATTTT CATSRGLWGVFSTDTQYF
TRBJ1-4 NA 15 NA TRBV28 TGTGCCAGCAGAGCCCGGGGGATGGAAAATGAAAAACTGTTTTTT CASRARGMENEKLFF
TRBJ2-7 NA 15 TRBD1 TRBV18 TGTGCCAGCTCCCCTCGACAGGGGGACTCCTACGAGCAGTACTTC CASSPRQGDSYEQYF
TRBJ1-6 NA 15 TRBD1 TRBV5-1 TGCGCCAGCAGCTTGAGGCAGGGGGGTAATTCACCCCTCCACTTT CASSLRQGGNSPLHF
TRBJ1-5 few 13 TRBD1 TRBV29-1 TGCAGCGGGACGACAGGGGTAGATCAGCCCCAGCATTTT CSGTTGVDQPQHF
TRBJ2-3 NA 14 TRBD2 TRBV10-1 TGCGCCAGCACAGAGGGACTAGCGGGAGGGTCGCAGTATTTT CASTEGLAGGSQYF
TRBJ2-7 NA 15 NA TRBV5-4 TGTGCCAGCAGCTTGGAGGGACATAGCTCCTACGAGCAGTACTTC CASSLEGHSSYEQYF
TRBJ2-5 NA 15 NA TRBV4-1 TGCGCCAGCAGCCAAGCACTTAGGGGCTGGGAGACCCAGTACTTC CASSQALRGWETQYF
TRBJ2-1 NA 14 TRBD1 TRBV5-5 TGTGCCAGCAGAAGGGGACAGGGAGGCGATGAGCAGTTCTTC CASRRGQGGDEQFF
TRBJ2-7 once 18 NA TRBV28 TGTGCCAGCAGTCCACCGCCTGGAGGGGGCGGGGCCTCCTACGAGCAGTACTTC CASSPPPGGGGASYEQYF
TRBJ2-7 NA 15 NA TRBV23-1 TGCGCCAGCAGTCAATCGTTGGCAGGGGATGGCGAGCAGTACTTC CASSQSLAGDGEQYF
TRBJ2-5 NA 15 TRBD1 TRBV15 TGTGCCACCAGCTTAGAGGGTGGCAGGGGGGAGACCCAGTACTTC CATSLEGGRGETQYF
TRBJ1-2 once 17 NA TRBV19 TGTGCCAGTAGTACCATCTCAGGGTGGGGCGAGGCCTATGGCTACACCTTC CASSTISGWGEAYGYTF
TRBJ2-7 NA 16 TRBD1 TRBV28 TGTGCCAGCTGCCGCCCCGGGAACAGGGGTCCTCTCGAGCAGTACTTC CASCRPGNRGPLEQYF
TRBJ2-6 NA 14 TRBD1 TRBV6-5 TGTGCCTCCCAGCCCCGGACAGGATCCCTAGTCCTGACTTTC CASQPRTGSLVLTF
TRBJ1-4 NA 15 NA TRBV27 TGTGCCAGCAGTCCGAACGACCGAGGGAGGGAAAAACTGTTTTTT CASSPNDRGREKLFF
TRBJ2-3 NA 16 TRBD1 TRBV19 TGTGCCAGTAGACCTCCGGGCAGGGGGCCAGGGGATACGCAGTATTTT CASRPPGRGPGDTQYF
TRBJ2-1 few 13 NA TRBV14 TGTGCCAGCAGCCAAGATAACTACAATGAGCAGTTCTTC CASSQDNYNEQFF
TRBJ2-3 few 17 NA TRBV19 TGTGCCAGTACCCTAGGGACGGCGGGAACCCTCGGCTTTACAAAGTATTTT CASTLGTAGTLGFTKYF
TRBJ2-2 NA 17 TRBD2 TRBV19 TGTGCCAGTAGTGCAAATAGCGGGAGATCGAACACCGGGGAGCTGTTTTTT CASSANSGRSNTGELFF
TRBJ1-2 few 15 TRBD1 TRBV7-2 TGTGCCAGCAGCGTAGGACAGGGCCCTAACTATGGCTACACCTTC CASSVGQGPNYGYTF
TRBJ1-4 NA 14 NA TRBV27 TGTGCCAGCGCCCGTGGGGGGGCGCGTGAAAAACTGTTTTTT CASARGGAREKLFF
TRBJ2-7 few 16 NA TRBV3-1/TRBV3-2 TGTGCCAGCAGCACTAACCATCCCTTTGTGTTAGACGAGCAGTACTTC CASSTNHPFVLDEQYF
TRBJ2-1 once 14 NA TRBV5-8 TGTGCCAGCAGGCATAAGTCAATGGCCAATGAGCAGTTCTTC CASRHKSMANEQFF
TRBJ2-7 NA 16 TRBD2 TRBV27 TGTGCCAGCAGTCCGTACACACCGGGAGGGCCTCAGGAGCAGTACTTC CASSPYTPGGPQEQYF
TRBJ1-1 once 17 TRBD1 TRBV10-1 TGCGCCAGCAGTGAGTCCTGGGCAGGGGGTAGGAACACTGAAGCTTTCTTT CASSESWAGGRNTEAFF
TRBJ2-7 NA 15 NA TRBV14 TGTGCCAGCAGCCAAACTCCCGGTCATTCCTACGAGCAGTACTTC CASSQTPGHSYEQYF
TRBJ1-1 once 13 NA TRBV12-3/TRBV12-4 TGTGCCAGCAGTTTTAGTGAGGGTAGGGAAGCTTTCTTT CASSFSEGREAFF
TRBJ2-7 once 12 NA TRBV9 TGTGCCAGCAGCGTAGTAGGGGGCGAGCAGTACTTC CASSVVGGEQYF
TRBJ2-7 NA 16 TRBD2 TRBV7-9 TGTGCCAGCAGCCCCTTTAGCGGGAGCGGTCTATACGAGCAGTACTTC CASSPFSGSGLYEQYF
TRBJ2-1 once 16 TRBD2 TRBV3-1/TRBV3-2 TGTGCCAGCAGCCAAGCTAGCGGAGTTTCCTACAATGATCAGTTCTTC CASSQASGVSYNDQFF
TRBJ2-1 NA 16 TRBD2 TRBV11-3 TGTGCCAGCAGCTTAGGTGGGACTAGCGGCCACAATGAGCAGTTCTTC CASSLGGTSGHNEQFF
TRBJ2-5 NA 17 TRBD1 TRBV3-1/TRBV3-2 TGTGCCAGCAGCCATCATTCAAAGGGACAGGGGAGGGAGACCCAGTACTTC CASSHHSKGQGRETQYF
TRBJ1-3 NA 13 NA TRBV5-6 TGTGCCAGCAGCCCGGGGAGTGGAAACACCATATATTTT CASSPGSGNTIYF
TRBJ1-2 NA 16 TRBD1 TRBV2 TGTGCCAGCAGTGAAGCGGGGACAGGGGGTAACTATGGCTACACCTTC CASSEAGTGGNYGYTF
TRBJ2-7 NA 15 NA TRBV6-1 TGTGCCAGCAGTGAATCCCCCGGACAGACCTACGAGCAGTACTTC CASSESPGQTYEQYF
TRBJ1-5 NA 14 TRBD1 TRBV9 TGTGCCAGCAGCGCAACAGGGGGAAATCAGCCCCAGCATTTT CASSATGGNQPQHF
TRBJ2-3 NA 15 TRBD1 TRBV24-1 TGTGCCACCAGTGATCCACAGGGGGATCTAGATACGCAGTATTTT CATSDPQGDLDTQYF
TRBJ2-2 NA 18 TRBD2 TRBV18 TGTGCCAGCTCAATCCCGGGACTAGCGGGAGGTGTCACCGGGGAGCTGTTTTTT CASSIPGLAGGVTGELFF
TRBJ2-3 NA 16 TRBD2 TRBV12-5 TGTGCTAGTGGTTTGGTACCAGCGGGAGGAGGCGATACGCAGTATTTT CASGLVPAGGGDTQYF
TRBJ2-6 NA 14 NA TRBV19 TGTGCCAGTAGCTCTACCACTGGGGCCAACGTCCTGACTTTC CASSSTTGANVLTF
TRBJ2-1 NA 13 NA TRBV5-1 TGCGCCAGCAGCACATCCAGGGGAAATGAGCAGTTCTTC CASSTSRGNEQFF
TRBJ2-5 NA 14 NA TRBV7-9 TGTGCCAGCAGCTCCCTAGACTATCAAGAGACCCAGTACTTC CASSSLDYQETQYF
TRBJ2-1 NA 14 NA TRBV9 TGTGCCAGCAGCGGGGGGCAATCCTACAATGAGCAGTTCTTC CASSGGQSYNEQFF
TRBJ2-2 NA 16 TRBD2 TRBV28 TGTGCCAGCAGTTTGAGAAGCGGGAGGGCCACCGGGGAGCTGTTTTTT CASSLRSGRATGELFF
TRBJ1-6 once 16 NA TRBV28 TGTGCCAGCAGTTTAGGGGGCAGACTCCCGGGTCCTCCCCTCCACTTT CASSLGGRLPGPPLHF
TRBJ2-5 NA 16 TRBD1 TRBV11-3 TGTGCCAGCAGCTTAGGACAGGGGGGTACTCAAGAGACCCAGTACTTC CASSLGQGGTQETQYF
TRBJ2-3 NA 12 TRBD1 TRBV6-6 TGTGCCAGCACACAGGGGCGGGATACGCAGTATTTT CASTQGRDTQYF
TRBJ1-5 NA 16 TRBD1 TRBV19 TGTGCCAGTAGTACCGGACAGGGATATAGCAATCAGCCCCAGCATTTT CASSTGQGYSNQPQHF
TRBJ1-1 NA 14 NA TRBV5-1 TGCGCCAGCAGCTTGGAAGGAGGCCGCACTGAAGCTTTCTTT CASSLEGGRTEAFF
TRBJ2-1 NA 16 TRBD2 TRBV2 TGTGCCAGCAGTGAAAATAGCGGGAGGGCTTACAATGAGCAGTTCTTC CASSENSGRAYNEQFF